This T cell receptor (beta chain) stems from a study of cytomegalovirus exposure and HLA in healthy donors. In the PCR, 60 Vbeta and 13 Jbeta primers were used. Data came from immunoSEQ multiplex PCR; TCRdb stores just in-frame clones and leaves some out. This sample carries over 150,000 clones, around 80% of them seen once, and the ten largest clones take less than 9%. The CDR3 spans 12 residues. Germline V lookup: CDR1 MDHEN, CDR2 SYDVKM. Trimming cost V 11 bases and J 6 bases; bases outside gene matches: 6. This clonotype originated in a man aged 25-45 years in good health and CMV-seropositive. Sequenced input: PBMCs. The chain is built from TRBV28 and TRBJ1-5; 8 positions match TRBD1. The CDR3, as DNA: TGTGCCTCCGGGACAGGAGGTCAGCCCCAGCATTTT. It codes for CASGTGGQPQHF.